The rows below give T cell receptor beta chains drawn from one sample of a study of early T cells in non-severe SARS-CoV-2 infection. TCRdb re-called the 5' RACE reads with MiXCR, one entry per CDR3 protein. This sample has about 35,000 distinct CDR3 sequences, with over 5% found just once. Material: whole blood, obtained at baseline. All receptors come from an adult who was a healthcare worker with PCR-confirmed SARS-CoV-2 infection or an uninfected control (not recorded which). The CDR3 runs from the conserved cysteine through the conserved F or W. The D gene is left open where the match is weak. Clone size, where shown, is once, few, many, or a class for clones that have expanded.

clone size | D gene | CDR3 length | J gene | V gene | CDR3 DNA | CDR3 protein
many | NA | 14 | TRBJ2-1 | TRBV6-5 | TGTGCCAGCAGTCGGGACCGAAGTTTTAATGAGCAGTTCTTC | CASSRDRSFNEQFF
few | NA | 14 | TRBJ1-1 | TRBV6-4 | TGTGCCAGCAGTGACCAAGTCGGGGGAACTGAAGCTTTCTTT | CASSDQVGGTEAFF
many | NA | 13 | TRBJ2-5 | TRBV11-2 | TGTGCCAGCAGCTTTTGGTCGGAAGAGACCCAGTACTTC | CASSFWSEETQYF
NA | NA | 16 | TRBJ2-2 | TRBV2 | TGTGCCAGCTACGCGAGCGCCCGGACTACCACCGGGGAGCTGTTTTTT | CASYASARTTTGELFF
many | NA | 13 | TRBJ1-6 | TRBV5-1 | TGCGCCAGCAGCTTGACGGAGTCATCCCCCGCTCACTTT | CASSLTESSPAHF
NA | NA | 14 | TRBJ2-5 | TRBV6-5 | TGTGCCAGCAGTTACGGAGGCAGAGAAGAGACCCAGTACTTC | CASSYGGREETQYF
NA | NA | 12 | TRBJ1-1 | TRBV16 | TGTGCCACCACTTTTACGGGGACTGAAGCTCTCTTT | CATTFTGTEALF
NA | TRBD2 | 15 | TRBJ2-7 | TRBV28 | TGTGCCAGCAGTTTTCTAGCGGGAGGTGGCCACGAGCAGTACTTC | CASSFLAGGGHEQYF
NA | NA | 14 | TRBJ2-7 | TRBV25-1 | TGTGCCAGCAGTGCTATGGACGCTTCCTACGAGCAGTACTTC | CASSAMDASYEQYF
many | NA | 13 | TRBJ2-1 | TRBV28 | TGTGCCAGCAGTTTTCAAGGGAGTAATGAGCAGTTCTTC | CASSFQGSNEQFF
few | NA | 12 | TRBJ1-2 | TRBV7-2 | TGTGCCAGCCGCGGGGCAGAATATGGCTACACCTTC | CASRGAEYGYTF
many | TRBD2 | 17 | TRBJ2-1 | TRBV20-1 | TGCAGTGCTAGAACCAGCCTAGCGGGAGGGCCCTACAATGAGCAGTTCTTC | CSARTSLAGGPYNEQFF
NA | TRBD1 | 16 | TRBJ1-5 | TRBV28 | TGTGCCAGCAACTTGAGGACAGGACTAGGCAATCAGCCCCAGCATTTT | CASNLRTGLGNQPQHF
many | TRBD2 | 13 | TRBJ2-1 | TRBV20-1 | TGCAGTGCTCGGTCGACTAGCGGGGTTGAGCAGTTCTTC | CSARSTSGVEQFF
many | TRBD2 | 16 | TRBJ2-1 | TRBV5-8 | TGTGCCAGCAGCCCTAGACTAGCGGGAGTTCAGGATGAGCAGTTCTTC | CASSPRLAGVQDEQFF
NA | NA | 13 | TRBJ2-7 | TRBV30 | TGTGCCTGGTTGGACAAGGGGGAATACGAGCAGTACTTC | CAWLDKGEYEQYF
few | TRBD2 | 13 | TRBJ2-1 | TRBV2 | TGTGCCAGCAGTGGACTAGCGAACAATGAGCAGTTCTTC | CASSGLANNEQFF
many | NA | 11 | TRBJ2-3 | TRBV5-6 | TGTGCCAGCAGCTTGTTGGATACGCAGTATTTT | CASSLLDTQYF
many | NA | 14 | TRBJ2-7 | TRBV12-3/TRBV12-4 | TGTGCCAGCAGTCCGGGATTGAACTTATACGAGCAGTACTTC | CASSPGLNLYEQYF
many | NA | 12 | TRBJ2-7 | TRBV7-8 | TGTGCCAGCAGCCCCCCTAATAACGAGCAGTACTTC | CASSPPNNEQYF
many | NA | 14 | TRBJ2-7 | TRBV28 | TGTGCCAGCAGGCGAGCAGGGGAATCCTACGAGCAGTACTTC | CASRRAGESYEQYF
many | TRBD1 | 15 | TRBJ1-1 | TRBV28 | TGTGCCAGCAGTTTTCGGGACAGGGCGAACACTGAAGCTTTCTTT | CASSFRDRANTEAFF
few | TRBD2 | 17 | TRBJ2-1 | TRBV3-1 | TGTGCCAGCAGCCAGATCCCTGCGGGAGGACCATACAATGAGCAGTTCTTC | CASSQIPAGGPYNEQFF
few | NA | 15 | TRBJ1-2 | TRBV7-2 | TGTGCCAGCACCCTGGGCAGCGCTGCTAACTATGGCTACACCTTC | CASTLGSAANYGYTF
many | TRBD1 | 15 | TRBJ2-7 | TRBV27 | TGTGCCAGCAGCAGGGGACAGGGGGCTTCCTACGAGCAGTACTTC | CASSRGQGASYEQYF
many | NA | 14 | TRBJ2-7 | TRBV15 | NA | CATSSILAAHEQYF
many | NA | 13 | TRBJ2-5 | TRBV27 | TGTGTCACAACCCCTCTAGCGTCAGAGACCCAGTACTTC | CVTTPLASETQYF
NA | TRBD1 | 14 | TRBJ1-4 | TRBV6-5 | TGTGCCAGCAGTCGACAGGGTAGAGGTGAAAAACTGTTTTTT | CASSRQGRGEKLFF
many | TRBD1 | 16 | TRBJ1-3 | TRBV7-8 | TGTGCCAGCAGCAACCGAACAGGGGGCTCTGGAAACACCATATATTTT | CASSNRTGGSGNTIYF
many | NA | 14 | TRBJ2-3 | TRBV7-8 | TGTGCCAGCAGCTTAGGGGGGTTCACAGATACGCAGTATTTT | CASSLGGFTDTQYF
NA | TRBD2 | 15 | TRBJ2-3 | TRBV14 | TGTGCCAGCAGCCAAGCGAGCGGGAGGTCAGATACGCAGTATTTT | CASSQASGRSDTQYF
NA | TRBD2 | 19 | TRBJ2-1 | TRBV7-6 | TGTGCCAGCAGCCCTTCGGGGCTAGCGGGTCAGAGCTCCTACAATGAGCAGTTCTTC | CASSPSGLAGQSSYNEQFF
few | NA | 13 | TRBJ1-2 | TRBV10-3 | TGTGCCATCAGTGAGTTACAGGGCAAGGTCTACACCTTC | CAISELQGKVYTF
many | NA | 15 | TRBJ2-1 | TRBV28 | TGTGCCAGCAGACCAGGGACCCCAGGCTACAATGAGCAGTTCTTC | CASRPGTPGYNEQFF
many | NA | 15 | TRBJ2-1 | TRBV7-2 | TGTGCCAGCAGCGTTTACTCCAGCTCCTACAATGAGCAGTTCTTC | CASSVYSSSYNEQFF
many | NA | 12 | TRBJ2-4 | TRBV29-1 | TGCAGCGTTGAAGGACAGAAAAACATTCAGTACTTC | CSVEGQKNIQYF
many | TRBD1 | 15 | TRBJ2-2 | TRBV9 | TGTGCCAGCAGCGTAGAGACAGGGGAAACCGGGGAGCTGTTTTTT | CASSVETGETGELFF
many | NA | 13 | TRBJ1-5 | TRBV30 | TGTGCCTGGAGTGGCGCTCCCGATCAGCCCCAGCATTTT | CAWSGAPDQPQHF
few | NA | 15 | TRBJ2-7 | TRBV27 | TGTGCCAGCAGTTCGCCGATGAGGGGTCGGTACGAGCAGTACTTC | CASSSPMRGRYEQYF
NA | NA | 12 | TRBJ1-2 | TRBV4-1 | TGCGCCAGCAGCGGGGCTGACTATGGCTACACCTTC | CASSGADYGYTF
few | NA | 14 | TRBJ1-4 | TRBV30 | TGTGCCTGGAGCCGGCTAGGGCTTAGTGAAAAACTGTTTTTT | CAWSRLGLSEKLFF
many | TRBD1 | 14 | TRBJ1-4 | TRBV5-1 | TGCGCCAGCAGCTCGGGACAGTATAATGAAAAACTGTTTTTT | CASSSGQYNEKLFF
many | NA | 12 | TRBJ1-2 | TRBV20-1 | TGCAGTGCCTACGAGGGAGCCCATGGCTACACCTTC | CSAYEGAHGYTF
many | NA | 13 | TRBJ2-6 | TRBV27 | TGTGCCAGCAGTTTATCTGGGGCCAACGTCCTGACTTTC | CASSLSGANVLTF
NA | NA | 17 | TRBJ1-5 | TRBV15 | TGTGCCACCAGCAGCCTTCAGTCTCCCAGGGTAAATGAGCCCCAGCATTTT | CATSSLQSPRVNEPQHF
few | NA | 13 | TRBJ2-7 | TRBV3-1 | TGTGCCAGCAGCCAAGGCGGGCCGTACGAGCAGTACTTC | CASSQGGPYEQYF
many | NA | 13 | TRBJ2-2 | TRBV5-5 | TGTGCCAGCAGCCTGGGGTCCACCGGGGAGCTGTTTTTT | CASSLGSTGELFF
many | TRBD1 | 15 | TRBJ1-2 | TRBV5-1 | TGCGCCAGCAGCTTGGCACAGGGGGCGAGGTATGGCTACACCTTC | CASSLAQGARYGYTF
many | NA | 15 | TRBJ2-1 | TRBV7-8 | TGTGCCAGCAGGTATGCGCGGGACTTCGGGGGTGAGCAGTTCTTC | CASRYARDFGGEQFF
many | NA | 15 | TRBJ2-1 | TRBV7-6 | TGTGCCAGCAGCACCTGGGTAAGCTCCTACAATGAGCAGTTCTTC | CASSTWVSSYNEQFF
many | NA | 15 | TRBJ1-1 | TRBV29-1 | TGCAGCGTTGAAAGACGGGATAAGATGAACACTGAAGCTTTCTTT | CSVERRDKMNTEAFF
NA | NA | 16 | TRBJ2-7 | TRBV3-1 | TGTGCCAGCAGCCAGGGCATACAGGAATTCTCCTACGAGCAGTACTTC | CASSQGIQEFSYEQYF
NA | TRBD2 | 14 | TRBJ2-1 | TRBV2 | TGTGCCCGATCCGGGACTAGGGTCGACAATGAGCAGTTCTTC | CARSGTRVDNEQFF
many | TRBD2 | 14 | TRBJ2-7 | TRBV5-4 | TGTGCCAGCAGCTTGGGACTAGCGCGATACGAGCAGTACTTC | CASSLGLARYEQYF
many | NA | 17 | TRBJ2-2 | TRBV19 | TGTGCCAGTACCCCATTCGGTCCGGGGGGCGCGATCGGGGAGCTGTTTTTT | CASTPFGPGGAIGELFF